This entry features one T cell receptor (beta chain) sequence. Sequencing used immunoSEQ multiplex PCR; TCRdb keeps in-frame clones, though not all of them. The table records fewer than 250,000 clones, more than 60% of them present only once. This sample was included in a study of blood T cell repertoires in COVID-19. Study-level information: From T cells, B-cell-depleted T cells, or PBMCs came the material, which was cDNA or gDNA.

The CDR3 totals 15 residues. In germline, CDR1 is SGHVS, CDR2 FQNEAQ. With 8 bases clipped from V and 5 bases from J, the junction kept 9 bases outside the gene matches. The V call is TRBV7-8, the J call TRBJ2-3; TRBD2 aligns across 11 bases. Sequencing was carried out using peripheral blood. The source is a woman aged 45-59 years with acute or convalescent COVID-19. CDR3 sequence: CASPGTSGEIDTQYF. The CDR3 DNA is TGTGCCAGCCCCGGGACTAGCGGTGAAATAGATACGCAGTATTTT.